The 13 T cell receptor beta chains listed next were all sequenced from one sample in a study of T cell responses to AZD1222 COVID-19 vaccine. Measured with immunoSEQ multiplex PCR; TCRdb has only the in-frame clones, and not every one. The data show 93,000 or so clones, 80% to 90% seen once. This specimen consisted of peripheral blood, obtained on day 0 of AZD1222 vaccination. The receptors stem from an adult in good health.

V gene TRBV6-8 combines with J gene TRBJ2-1; D call uncertain. The germline gives CDR1 MNHGY, CDR2 SAAAGT. Trimming stripped 6 bases from V and 0 bases from J, with 12 bases between. The CDR3 loop spans 15 amino acids. CDR3 loop: CASSYPPSSYNEQFF. DNA of the CDR3: TGTGCCAGCAGCTACCCGCCGAGCTCCTACAATGAGCAGTTCTTC.

The gene calls are TRBV18 and TRBJ1-5; D unclear. Trimming cost V 8 bases and J 3 bases, with 11 bases left between them. Germline assignment: CDR1 KGHSH and CDR2 LQKENI. The CDR3 covers 13 residues. The CDR3 DNA reads TGTGCCAGCGTTGGGAGCTACAATCAGCCCCAGCATTTT. Amino acid sequence: CASVGSYNQPQHF.

The rearrangement links TRBV28 to TRBJ2-7; 8 bases are a match to TRBD1. V gave up 6 bases and J gave up 3 bases; unmatched junction bases: 10. CDR1 MDHEN and CDR2 SYDVKM come from the germline V gene. The CDR3 is 15 amino acids. The CDR3 coding sequence is TGTGCCAGCAGGTCAACAGGGGGAGTAAACTACGAGCAGTACTTC. It encodes CASRSTGGVNYEQYF.

This clone turned up a few times. The gene calls are TRBV7-2 and TRBJ1-2; D ambiguous. Per the germline V gene, CDR1 is SGHTA and CDR2 is FQGNSA. V dropped 5 bases and J dropped 7 bases, with 11 bases sitting between them. CDR3 length equals 12 residues. CDR3 in amino acids: CASSPREGGYTF. The CDR3 DNA reads as TGTGCCAGCAGCCCCCGGGAGGGTGGCTACACCTTC.

This sequence joins TRBV24-1 and TRBJ2-1; the match to TRBD2 covers 11 bases. After removal of 10 bases from V and 6 bases from J, the junction contained 7 bases not matched to a gene. The germline V gene encodes CDR1 KGHDR and CDR2 SFDVKD. The CDR3 has 14 residues. This CDR3 is CATQTSGSFNEQFF. CDR3 in DNA: TGTGCCACGCAAACTAGCGGGAGTTTCAATGAGCAGTTCTTC.

This clone was found once. The chain links TRBV29-1 to TRBJ1-2, with D possibly matching TRBD1 (5 bases). The CDR3 is made up of 14 amino acids. Trimming cost V 4 bases and J 2 bases, with 14 bases left between them. Germline CDR1 reads SQVTM; CDR2 reads ANQGSEA. CDR3 residues: CSVGDPPGNYGYTF. CDR3 DNA sequence: TGCAGCGTTGGGGACCCTCCGGGCAACTATGGCTACACCTTC.

The chain joins TRBV6-2 or TRBV6-3 to TRBJ1-1; D is possibly TRBD1 (6 bases). From germline, CDR1 is MNHEY and CDR2 SVGEGT. V dropped 5 bases and J dropped 0 bases, with 7 bases sitting between them. This CDR3 is 13 amino acids long. CDR3 region: CASSGTMNTEAFF. CDR3 coding DNA: TGTGCCAGCAGTGGGACAATGAACACTGAAGCTTTCTTT.

The chain recombines TRBV19 with TRBJ1-1; TRBD1 agrees at 10 bases. V was pared by 10 bases and J by 6 bases, with 8 bases of the junction left unmatched. Germline V gene sequence: CDR1 LNHDA, CDR2 SQIVND (reference sequence). The CDR3 runs to 13 residues. CDR3 coding DNA: TGTGCCACCGGAACCGGGACAGGGGCTGAAGCTTTCTTT. Its protein is CATGTGTGAEAFF.

A note on this clone: The junction does not match germline at one end; this may be a read error. The V and J genes are TRBV12-3 or TRBV12-4 and TRBJ1-2, with D possibly TRBD1 on 6 matching bases. This CDR3 has 13 amino acids. The CDR3 loop reads CASNLGGGGGYTF. CDR3 DNA sequence: TGTGCCAGCAATTTAGGGGGAGGAGGTGGCTACACCTTC.

The rearrangement links TRBV11-2 to TRBJ2-1; D is unresolved. This CDR3 comprises 13 residues. The germline CDR1 and CDR2 sequences are SGHAT and FQNNGV. V dropped 5 bases and J dropped 9 bases, with 14 bases sitting between them. CDR3 sequence (DNA): TGTGCCAGCAGCCAGGACCGCGTCGGTGAGCAGTTCTTC. It codes for CASSQDRVGEQFF.

This chain connects TRBV6-5 to TRBJ2-1, with D possibly TRBD2 on 6 matching bases. Trimming took off 6 bases at V and 9 bases at J, with 18 bases between the two ends. The CDR3 runs 14 residues. Germline V gene lookup returns CDR1 MNHEY and CDR2 SVGAGI. CDR3 DNA: TGTGCCAGCAGCCCCCCGGGGAGGAGCGGTGAGCAGTTCTTC. It is translated as CASSPPGRSGEQFF.

This rearrangement joins TRBV19 to TRBJ1-5; TRBD1 aligns across 8 bases. The trim removed 3 bases at V and 3 bases at J, leaving 7 bases unmatched. The germline V gene has CDR1 LNHDA and CDR2 SQIVND (reference sequence). This CDR3 comprises 16 residues. The CDR3 loop reads CASSIDRDRHNQPQHF. CDR3 DNA: TGTGCCAGTAGTATTGACCGGGACAGGCACAATCAGCCCCAGCATTTT.

The genes are TRBV10-3 and TRBJ1-4, with 12 bases fitting TRBD1. Germline V gene lookup returns CDR1 ENHRY and CDR2 SYGVKD. V was pared by 8 bases and J by 8 bases, with 9 bases of the junction left unmatched. This CDR3 has 15 residues. The CDR3 reads CAIRAGTGGSEKLFF. CDR3 DNA sequence: TGTGCCATCCGCGCGGGGACAGGGGGCAGCGAAAAACTGTTTTTT.